This passage covers 24 T cell receptor beta chains from one sample sequenced in a study of identical twins. TCRdb recomputed calls from the 5' RACE reads with MiXCR, one row per CDR3 protein. The table records about 660,000 distinct CDR3 sequences, 8.6% of them present only once. The sample also formed part of further work on yellow fever vaccine responses in identical twins.

The material sequenced was PBMCs. Receptors were obtained from a woman younger than 30 in good health.

The genes are TRBV12-5 and TRBJ2-1; 11 bases match TRBD2. The V segment lost 0 bases and the J segment 7 bases; nucleotides outside the gene matches: 8. Germline CDR1 is LGHNT and CDR2 is FRNRAP. The CDR3 contains 17 residues. The CDR3 spells CASGLVLSGGAGNEQFF. CDR3 DNA sequence: TGTGCTAGTGGTTTGGTTCTTAGCGGGGGGGCTGGTAATGAGCAGTTCTTC.

This clonotype appeared many times. V is TRBV7-9 and J is TRBJ2-1; D call uncertain. Germline V gene lookup returns CDR1 SEHNR and CDR2 FQNEAQ (reference sequence). The V end lost 8 bases, the J end lost 8 bases, and 10 bases lay between the germline ends. The length of the CDR3 is 11 residues. The CDR3 region is CASRSSHEQFF. The CDR3 DNA follows: TGTGCCAGCCGGTCCTCACATGAGCAGTTCTTC.

This clonotype was seen at least ten times. The rearrangement joins TRBV5-1 to TRBJ2-1; 8 bases match TRBD2. With V trimmed by 2 bases and J by 4 bases, 8 bases remained unmatched. The CDR3 contains 16 residues. Germline-derived CDR1 and CDR2 are SGHRS and YFSETQ. DNA of the CDR3: TGCGCCAGCAGCTTTTTTAAACTAGCGGAATACAATGAGCAGTTCTTC. Its protein product is CASSFFKLAEYNEQFF.

This clonotype was observed a handful of times. The chain uses TRBV3-1 and TRBJ2-5, with 13 bases identical to TRBD2. V dropped 4 bases and J dropped 5; count of bases not matched to a gene: 7. This CDR3 spans 16 amino acids. CDR1 is LGHDT, CDR2 YNNKEL, per germline (reference sequence). CDR3 residues: CASSLRTSGSRETQYF. Here the CDR3 DNA reads TGTGCCAGCAGCCTAAGGACTAGCGGGAGCCGGGAGACCCAGTACTTC.

The chain uses TRBV6-2 or TRBV6-3 and TRBJ2-1, with 12 bases lining up with TRBD2. Trimming at V came to 0 bases and at J to 7 bases, leaving 16 bases not matched to a gene. CDR3 length equals 20 residues. CDR1 MNHEY and CDR2 SVGEGT come from the germline V gene. CDR3 protein: CASSYSMNSSGRAKWNEQFF. DNA for the CDR3: TGTGCCAGCAGTTACTCGATGAATTCTAGCGGGAGGGCTAAGTGGAATGAGCAGTTCTTC.

The V gene is TRBV9, the J gene TRBJ2-5, with D possibly called TRBD1 or TRBD2 (6 bases each). The V gene lost 3 bases and the J gene lost 5 bases, with 17 bases spanning the gap. CDR1 and CDR2 (germline): SGDLS, YYNGEE. The CDR3 has 15 residues. CDR3 DNA: TGTGCCAGCAGCGCGAGTGGGGGGCTGCAGGAGACCCAGTACTTC. Encoded protein: CASSASGGLQETQYF.

This chain's CDR3 is CSVRILGETQYF. For the CDR3, the DNA is TGCAGCGTTCGAATCCTCGGAGAGACCCAGTACTTC. The chain recombines TRBV29-1 with TRBJ2-5; no firm D call. Germline CDR1 SQVTM, CDR2 ANQGSEA. The CDR3 consists of 12 residues. Trimming pared 5 bases from V and 4 bases from J, leaving 11 bases between. Complete variable domain (other parts from reference TRBV29-1 and TRBJ2-5): SAVISQKPSRDICQRGTSLTIQCQVDSQVTMMFWYRQQPGQSLTLIATANQGSEATYESGFVIDKFPISRPNLTFSTLTVSNMSPEDSSIYLCSVRILGETQYFGPGTRLLVL.

The rearrangement uses TRBV3-1 and TRBJ2-7; D is possibly TRBD2 (6 bases). The CDR3 runs 14 residues. Between the trimmed V and J ends, which lost 2 bases and 4 bases, there was a span of 12 bases. The germline CDR1 and CDR2 sequences are LGHDT and YNNKEL (reference sequence). For the CDR3, the DNA is TGTGCCAGCAGCCAAATGAGCGGGCTTTACGAGCAGTACTTC. As protein: CASSQMSGLYEQYF.

This clonotype was counted only a few times. The CDR3, as DNA: TGTGCCATCATGTGGGGGGGGGCTGATTCTCAGCCCCAGCATTTT. The encoded protein is CAIMWGGADSQPQHF. The chain employs TRBV28 and TRBJ1-5; a weak D match, TRBD1 (6 bases). The germline gives CDR1 MDHEN, CDR2 SYDVKM. This CDR3 is built from 15 residues. With 10 bases removed from V and 6 bases from J, the gap between germline ends came to 22 bases.

The V and J genes are TRBV12-3 or TRBV12-4 and TRBJ2-7, with D maybe TRBD1 (5 bases). The CDR3 extends over 15 amino acids. Trimming removed 6 bases from V and 2 bases from J, with 17 bases in between. The CDR3 protein is CASSPTRQITYEQYF. CDR3 sequence (DNA): TGTGCCAGCAGCCCAACCCGACAGATTACCTACGAGCAGTACTTC.

This chain joins TRBV20-1 and TRBJ2-7; maybe TRBD2 (6 bases). The CDR3 loop spans 14 amino acids. The germline V gene has CDR1 DFQATT and CDR2 SNEGSKA (reference sequence). Deletions cut 5 bases from V and 5 bases from J, with 19 bases between. The CDR3 sequence is CSAPAGGVLHEQYF. CDR3 bases: TGCAGTGCTCCCGCCGGAGGGGTTCTCCACGAGCAGTACTTC.

This clonotype was seen a handful of times. V usage is TRBV12-3 or TRBV12-4 and J usage is TRBJ2-5, with D hard to call. Trimming took 3 bases from V and 5 from J, leaving 25 bases between them. CDR3 length: 18 residues. CDR3 nucleotides: TGTGCCAGCAGTTTTGGTCGGAGACCTACCCGGGTCGGGGAGACCCAGTACTTC. Its translation is CASSFGRRPTRVGETQYF.

Concerning this clonotype itself: An end of the junction differs from the germline gene, which may be a read error. The CDR3 loop is CASLKYTGLAGDSQYF. DNA for the CDR3: TGTGCCAGCCTTAAATATACCGGACTAGCGGGAGATTCGCAGTATTTT. V is TRBV2 and J is TRBJ2-3; 13 nucleotides agree with TRBD2. Germline V gives CDR1 SNHLY, CDR2 FYNNEI. CDR3 length: 16 amino acids.

The V and J genes are TRBV5-5 and TRBJ2-7; D possibly corresponds to TRBD2 (6 bases). Germline CDR1 is SGHKS and CDR2 is YYEKEE (reference sequence). The CDR3 covers 13 residues. With 5 bases removed from V and 6 bases from J, the gap between germline ends came to 15 bases. The CDR3 coding sequence is TGTGCCAGCAGTTTTGACCGGGGACTCGAGCAGTACTTC. It yields the protein CASSFDRGLEQYF.

This clonotype was seen repeatedly, ten times or more. J is TRBJ2-1 and V is TRBV6-2 or TRBV6-3; 7 nucleotides line up with TRBD1. Germline V gives CDR1 MNHEY, CDR2 SVGEGT. The V segment lost 2 bases and the J segment 5 bases; nucleotides outside the gene matches: 6. The CDR3 covers 15 residues. CDR3 DNA: TGTGCCAGCAGTTACCGCAGGGGGTTCAACAATGAGCAGTTCTTC. Protein sequence: CASSYRRGFNNEQFF.

The gene calls are TRBV2 and TRBJ1-1; D gene unclear. This CDR3 has 12 residues. Per germline, CDR1 SNHLY and CDR2 FYNNEI. V lost 3 bases, J lost 10 bases, and 12 bases lay in between. CDR3 nucleotides: TGTGCCAGCAGTGAGGTTAGACAAGGAGCTTTCTTT. It is translated as CASSEVRQGAFF.

The chain employs TRBV15 and TRBJ2-5; 14 positions match TRBD2. CDR1 is LNHNV, CDR2 YYDKDF, per germline (reference sequence). V was pared by 5 bases and J by 6 bases, with 8 bases of the junction left unmatched. The CDR3 loop spans 16 amino acids. CDR3 residues: CATSGGLAGAGKTQYF. The CDR3 nucleotides are TGTGCCACCAGCGGGGGACTAGCGGGAGCGGGGAAGACCCAGTACTTC.

This clonotype was recorded many times. This chain joins TRBV11-2 and TRBJ2-2; D is unresolved. CDR3 length equals 16 residues. The germline gives CDR1 SGHAT, CDR2 FQNNGV. The V gene lost 5 bases and the J gene lost 4 bases, with 17 bases spanning the gap. CDR3 nucleotides: TGTGCCAGCAGCCCGCTGTCAGAGATGGGCACCGGGGAGCTGTTTTTT. It translates to CASSPLSEMGTGELFF.

This clonotype occurred many times. The chain joins TRBV11-2 to TRBJ2-1; D unclear. There are 14 residues in the CDR3. The V end lost 4 bases, the J end lost 3 bases, and 10 bases lay between the germline ends. CDR1 and CDR2 from the germline V gene are SGHAT and FQNNGV. The CDR3 region has the DNA TGTGCCAGCAGCTGGGAAGGTTTCTACAATGAGCAGTTCTTC. It translates to CASSWEGFYNEQFF.

CDR3 sequence reads: CATSDRTPTGTSGSSGTDTQYF. The CDR3 nucleotides are TGTGCCACCAGTGACCGGACACCCACCGGGACTAGCGGGAGCTCTGGCACAGATACGCAGTATTTT. This chain uses TRBV24-1 with TRBJ2-3, with 14 positions matching TRBD2. With 4 bases clipped from V and 1 base from J, the junction kept 18 bases outside the gene matches. CDR1 KGHDR and CDR2 SFDVKD come from the germline V gene. The CDR3 has 22 residues.

This clonotype came up many times. The rearrangement uses TRBV12-3 or TRBV12-4 and TRBJ1-6; D not resolved. V was trimmed by 3 bases and J by 10 bases, leaving 13 bases between them. The CDR3 has 14 amino acids. CDR3 DNA sequence: TGTGCCAGCAGTTTTGTAGGGATCCGCTCACCCCTCCACTTT. Residues: CASSFVGIRSPLHF.

This clonotype was found a few times. This chain links TRBV2 with TRBJ2-3; 9 nucleotides line up with TRBD1. This CDR3 region has 17 residues. Trimming removed 6 bases from V and 2 bases from J; junction bases left unmatched: 12. Germline CDR1 reads SNHLY; CDR2 reads FYNNEI. CDR3 in amino acids: CASSLTGTGFFTDTQYF. CDR3 DNA sequence: TGTGCCAGCAGCCTCACCGGGACAGGGTTTTTCACAGATACGCAGTATTTT.

The table lists this clonotype with a few counts. The chain uses TRBV27 and TRBJ2-2; 7 positions match TRBD2. Germline values: CDR1 MNHEY, CDR2 SMNVEV (reference sequence). The CDR3 loop spans 15 amino acids. With V trimmed by 1 base and J by 7 bases, 6 bases remained unmatched. CDR3 sequence (DNA): TGTGCCAGCAGTTTATATCATCCGGGGGGCGGGGAGCTGTTTTTT. It translates to CASSLYHPGGGELFF.

This clonotype was seen only a few times. This rearrangement joins TRBV12-3 or TRBV12-4 to TRBJ2-2, with TRBD1 identical over 7 bases. V was clipped by 6 bases and J by 1 base; unmatched bases: 8. There are 16 residues in the CDR3. The CDR3 DNA reads as TGTGCCAGCAGCCCAGGGTGGACAGGGAACACCGGGGAGCTGTTTTTT. Translation: CASSPGWTGNTGELFF.